This T cell receptor beta chain was recorded in a study of control samples from healthy donors and cancer patients. The CDR3 covers 16 residues. V shed 5 bases, J shed 3 bases, and the junction held 9 bases outside the gene matches. Germline V gene data show CDR1 as SGDLS and CDR2 as YYNGEE. Sequenced by immunoSEQ multiplex PCR; TCRdb stores in-frame clones only, minus some. The table has more than 25,000 clones, approximately 94% seen once. This TCR was sampled from a man between 60 and 70 years old in good health. J is TRBJ2-7 and V is TRBV9; TRBD1 matches 12 bases. Sequencing was performed on blood. CDR3 nucleotides: TGTGCCAGCAGTCCCGGGACAGGGGGCTCGGGCTACGAGCAGTACTTC. Amino acids: CASSPGTGGSGYEQYF.